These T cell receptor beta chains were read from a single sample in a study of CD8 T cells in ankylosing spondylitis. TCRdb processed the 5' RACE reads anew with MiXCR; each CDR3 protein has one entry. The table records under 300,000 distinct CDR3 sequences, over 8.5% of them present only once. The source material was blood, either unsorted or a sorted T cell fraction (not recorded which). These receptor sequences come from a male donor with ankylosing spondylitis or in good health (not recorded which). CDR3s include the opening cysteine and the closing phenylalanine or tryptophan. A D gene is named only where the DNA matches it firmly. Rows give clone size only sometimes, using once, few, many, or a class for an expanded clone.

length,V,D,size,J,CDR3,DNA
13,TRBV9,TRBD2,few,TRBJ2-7,CASSVTSAAEQYF,TGTGCCAGCAGCGTAACTAGCGCGGCCGAGCAGTACTTC
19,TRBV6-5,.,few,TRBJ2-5,CASSSFRGLGILAYGTQYF,TGTGCCAGCAGTTCTTTCAGGGGGTTGGGGATTCTAGCGTATGGGACCCAGTACTTC
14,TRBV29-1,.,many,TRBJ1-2,CSVERTESLSGYTF,TGCAGCGTTGAAAGGACGGAGAGCCTATCCGGCTACACCTTC
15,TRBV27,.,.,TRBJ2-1,CASTSGASRLDEQFF,TGTGCCAGCACCTCCGGCGCTAGCAGGCTCGATGAGCAGTTCTTC
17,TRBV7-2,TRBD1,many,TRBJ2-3,CASSWDRPIVGTDTQYF,TGTGCCAGCAGCTGGGACAGGCCTATCGTGGGCACAGATACGCAGTATTTT
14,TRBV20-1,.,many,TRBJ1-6,CSATAEQDNSPLHF,TGCAGTGCCACCGCCGAACAGGATAATTCACCCCTCCACTTT
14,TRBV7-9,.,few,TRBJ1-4,CASSLALQEEKLFF,TGTGCCAGCAGCTTAGCCCTACAGGAGGAAAAACTGTTTTTT
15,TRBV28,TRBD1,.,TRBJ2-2,CASATPGQGAWELFF,TGTGCCAGCGCTACACCCGGACAGGGGGCCTGGGAGCTGTTTTTT
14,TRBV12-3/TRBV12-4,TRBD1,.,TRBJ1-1,CASSTGVANTEAFF,TGTGCCAGCAGTACAGGGGTGGCGAACACTGAAGCTTTCTTT
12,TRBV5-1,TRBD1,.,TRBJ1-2,CASSVTGDGYTF,TGCGCCAGCAGTGTTACAGGGGATGGCTACACCTTC
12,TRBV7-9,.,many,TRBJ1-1,CASSLVNTEAFF,TGCGCCAGCAGCTTGGTTAACACTGAAGCTTTCTTT
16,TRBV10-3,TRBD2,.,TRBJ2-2,CAISPSGGQYTGELFF,TGTGCCATCAGTCCTAGCGGGGGCCAATACACCGGGGAGCTGTTTTTT
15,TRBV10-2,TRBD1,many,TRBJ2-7,CASSNFGTGRDEQYF,TGCGCCAGCAGCAACTTCGGGACAGGGAGGGACGAGCAGTACTTC
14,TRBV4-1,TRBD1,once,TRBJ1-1,CASSRRDSLYEAFF,TGCGCCAGCAGCCGGAGGGACAGCCTTTATGAAGCTTTCTTT
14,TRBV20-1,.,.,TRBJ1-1,CSASKEILDTEAFF,TGCAGTGCTAGTAAGGAAATCCTGGACACTGAAGCTTTCTTT
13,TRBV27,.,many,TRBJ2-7,CASSPGGTYEQYF,TGTGCCAGCAGCCCCGGGGGAACCTACGAGCAGTACTTC
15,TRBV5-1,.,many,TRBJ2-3,CASSTGQASPDTQYF,TGCGCCAGCAGCACGGGACAAGCGTCGCCAGATACGCAGTATTTT
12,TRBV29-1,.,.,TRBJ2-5,CSVWGEGETQYF,TGCAGCGTTTGGGGGGAAGGGGAGACCCAGTACTTC
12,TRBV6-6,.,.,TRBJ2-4,CASSSEENIQYF,TGTGCCAGCAGTTCGGAGGAAAACATTCAGTACTTC
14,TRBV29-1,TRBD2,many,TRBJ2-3,CSVHGLAGVDTQYF,TGCAGCGTCCACGGACTAGCGGGGGTGGATACGCAGTATTTT
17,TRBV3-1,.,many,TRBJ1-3,CASSPRGATHSGNTIYF,TGTGCCAGCAGCCCGAGGGGGGCAACTCACTCTGGAAACACCATATATTTT
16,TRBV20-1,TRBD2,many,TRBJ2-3,CSARAGTSGHTDTQYF,TGCAGTGCTAGGGCCGGGACTAGCGGGCACACAGATACGCAGTATTTT
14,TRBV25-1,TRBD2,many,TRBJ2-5,CASSGTSGQETQYF,TGTGCCTCCTCCGGGACTAGCGGACAAGAGACCCAGTACTTC
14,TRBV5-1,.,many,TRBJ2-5,CASSQGQRQETQYF,TGCGCCAGCAGCCAGGGACAACGCCAAGAGACCCAGTACTTC
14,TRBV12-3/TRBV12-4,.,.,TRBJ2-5,CASTGTLGRETQYF,TGTGCCAGCACCGGCACCCTCGGACGAGAGACCCAGTACTTC
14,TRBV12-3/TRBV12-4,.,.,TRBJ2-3,CASGPRTSTDTQYF,TGTGCCAGCGGACCGCGAACGAGCACAGATACGCAGTATTTT
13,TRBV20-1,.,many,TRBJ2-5,CSASSGMLGTQYF,TGCAGTGCTAGCTCCGGGATGCTCGGGACCCAGTACTTC
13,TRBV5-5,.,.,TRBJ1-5,CASSLDGDQPQHF,TGTGCCAGCAGCTTGGATGGGGATCAGCCCCAGCATTTT
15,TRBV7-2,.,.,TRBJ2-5,CASSLVYGSGETQYF,TGTGCCAGCAGCTTAGTATATGGGAGTGGAGAGACCCAGTACTTC
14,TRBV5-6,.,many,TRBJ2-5,CASSFRLGVETQYF,TGTGCCAGCAGCTTTAGGCTGGGCGTAGAGACCCAGTACTTC
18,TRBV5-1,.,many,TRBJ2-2,CASSLRRPGASITGELFF,TGCGCCAGCAGCTTAAGACGGCCCGGGGCCTCTATAACCGGGGAGCTGTTTTTT
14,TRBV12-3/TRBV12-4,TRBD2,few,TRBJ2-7,CASSQLAGGYEQYF,TGTGCCAGCAGTCAACTAGCGGGGGGCTACGAGCAGTACTTC
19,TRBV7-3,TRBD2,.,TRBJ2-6,CASSLIRGTSGSGANVLTF,TGTGCCAGCAGCTTAATACGAGGGACTAGCGGCTCTGGGGCCAACGTCCTGACTTTC
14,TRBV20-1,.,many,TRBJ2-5,CSARGVGEQETQYF,TGCAGTGCTAGAGGGGTCGGGGAGCAAGAGACCCAGTACTTC
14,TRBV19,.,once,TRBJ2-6,CASSMGTGANVLTF,TGTGCCAGTAGTATGGGGACTGGGGCCAACGTCCTGACTTTC
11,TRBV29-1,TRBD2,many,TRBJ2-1,CSGDYYNEQFF,TGCAGCGGGGACTACTACAATGAGCAGTTCTTC
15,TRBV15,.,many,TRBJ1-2,CATSAEPRGDYGYTF,TGTGCCACCAGCGCCGAACCCCGGGGGGACTATGGCTACACCTTC
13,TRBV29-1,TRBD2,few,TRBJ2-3,CSVRSGITDTQYF,TGCAGCGTTAGGAGCGGGATCACAGATACGCAGTATTTT
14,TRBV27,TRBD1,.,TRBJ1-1,CASSLGAGGTEAFF,TGTGCCAGCAGTCTTGGGGCAGGGGGGACTGAAGCTTTCTTT
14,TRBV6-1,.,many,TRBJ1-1,CASRPPGTGTEAFF,TGTGCCAGCAGACCCCCAGGGACGGGGACTGAAGCTTTCTTT